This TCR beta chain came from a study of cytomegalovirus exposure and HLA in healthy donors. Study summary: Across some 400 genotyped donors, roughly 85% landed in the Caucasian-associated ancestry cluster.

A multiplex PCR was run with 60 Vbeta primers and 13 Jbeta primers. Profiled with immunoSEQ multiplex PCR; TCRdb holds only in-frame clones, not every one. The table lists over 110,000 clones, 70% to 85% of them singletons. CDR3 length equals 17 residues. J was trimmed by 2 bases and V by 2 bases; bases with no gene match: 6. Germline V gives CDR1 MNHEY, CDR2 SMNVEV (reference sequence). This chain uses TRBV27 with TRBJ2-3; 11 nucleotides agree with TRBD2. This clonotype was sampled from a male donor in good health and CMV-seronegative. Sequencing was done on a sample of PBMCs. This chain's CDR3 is CASSLALAGGNTDTQYF. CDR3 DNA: TGTGCCAGCAGTTTAGCTCTAGCGGGAGGTAACACAGATACGCAGTATTTT.